The 20 T cell receptor beta chains in this list originate from one sample, sequenced in a study of CD8+ T cells in alopecia areata. Treatment noted: oral pan-JAK inhibitor, 5-10 mg twice daily. The sequencing template was cDNA reverse transcribed from extracted RNA. The protocol was immunoSEQ multiplex PCR, while the TCRdb copy is restricted to in-frame clones and leaves out a portion. The table shows 80,000 to 100,000 clones, with about 44% occurring only once. The sample in question was CD8+ T cells sorted from blood, obtained at week 24, from a patient treated with tofacitinib. These receptors were taken from a human donor with alopecia areata.

V and J are TRBV30 and TRBJ1-1; tentatively, D is TRBD1 (5 bases). The V gene's germline CDR1 is GTSNPN and CDR2 SVGIG (reference sequence). CDR3 size: 13 residues. Trimming pared 0 bases from V and 5 bases from J, leaving 10 bases between. CDR3 region: CAWSVLGGTEAFF. The CDR3 bases are TGTGCCTGGAGTGTTCTTGGGGGTACTGAAGCTTTCTTT.

The chain combines TRBV27 with TRBJ1-3; unclear D gene. Germline V gene sequence: CDR1 MNHEY, CDR2 SMNVEV (reference sequence). There are 14 residues in the CDR3. The V end lost 4 bases, the J end lost 1 base, and 8 bases lay between the germline ends. CDR3 amino acids: CASSSGSSGNTIYF. The CDR3, as DNA: TGTGCCAGCAGTTCTGGGAGTTCTGGAAACACCATATATTTT.

The V and J genes are TRBV5-6 and TRBJ1-6; D gene ambiguous. The CDR3 consists of 15 residues. The V gene's germline CDR1 is SGHDT and CDR2 YYEEEE. V lost 3 bases and J lost 5, with 12 bases in between. The DNA for the CDR3 is TGTGCCAGCAGCTATCTTCCCGAAGATAATTCACCCCTCCACTTT. Protein: CASSYLPEDNSPLHF.

This chain's CDR3 is CASSQSAAAAQGAFF. The CDR3 DNA reads TGTGCCAGCAGCCAATCCGCGGCGGCAGCGCAAGGAGCTTTCTTT. V usage is TRBV16 and J usage is TRBJ1-1, with D unclear. V shed 0 bases and J shed 10 bases, with 18 bases lying between them. The CDR3 runs to 15 residues. Germline lookup yields CDR1 KGHSY and CDR2 FQNENV.

The chain carries TRBV5-1 and TRBJ2-5, with D possibly called TRBD1 or TRBD2 (5 bases each). This CDR3 is 16 amino acids long. The ends were cut back, 5 bases at V and 8 bases at J, with 25 bases in the middle. The germline V gene encodes CDR1 SGHRS and CDR2 YFSETQ. DNA for the CDR3: TGCGCCAGCAGTCCCTACCCCGGGACGGGGAGAAGAACCCAGTACTTC. Translation gives CASSPYPGTGRRTQYF. The full variable domain, with the rest looked up from reference TRBV5-1 and TRBJ2-5, is KAGVTQTPRYLIKTRGQQVTLSCSPISGHRSVSWYQQTPGQGLQFLFEYFSETQRNKGNFPGRFSGRQFSNSRSEMNVSTLELGDSALYLCASSPYPGTGRRTQYFGPGTRLLVL.

V usage is TRBV7-9 and J usage is TRBJ2-1; D remains unclear. V was trimmed by 1 base and J by 2 bases, leaving 6 bases between them. The germline gives CDR1 SEHNR, CDR2 FQNEAQ (reference sequence). The CDR3 extends over 14 amino acids. The CDR3 loop is CASSLERAYNEQFF. The DNA for the CDR3 is TGTGCCAGCAGCTTAGAAAGGGCCTACAATGAGCAGTTCTTC.

This chain uses TRBV5-1 with TRBJ2-7, with TRBD1 matching 10 bases. There are 15 residues in the CDR3. The germline gives CDR1 SGHRS, CDR2 YFSETQ. V lost 2 bases, J lost 7 bases, and 9 bases stayed unmatched. DNA of the CDR3: TGCGCCAGCAGCTTTAGCGGGACAGGGGTCCGGGAGCAGTACTTC. Its protein product is CASSFSGTGVREQYF. Full variable domain (missing parts from reference TRBV5-1 and TRBJ2-7): KAGVTQTPRYLIKTRGQQVTLSCSPISGHRSVSWYQQTPGQGLQFLFEYFSETQRNKGNFPGRFSGRQFSNSRSEMNVSTLELGDSALYLCASSFSGTGVREQYFGPGTRLTVT.

This clone has more than one count but fewer than ten. This rearrangement joins TRBV25-1 to TRBJ2-7, with D perhaps TRBD1 or TRBD2 (5 bases each). CDR1 is MGHDK and CDR2 is SYGVNS in the germline V gene. This CDR3 contains 15 residues. V was cut by 4 bases and J by 0 bases, with 13 bases left in between. CDR3 region: CASSGRLRGSYEQYF. The CDR3 DNA follows: TGTGCCAGCAGTGGAAGACTAAGGGGCTCCTACGAGCAGTACTTC.

V usage is TRBV7-8 and J usage is TRBJ2-7; 9 nucleotides match TRBD1. The CDR3 length is 15 residues. Trimming cost V 6 bases and J 2 bases; bases outside gene matches: 8. Germline CDR1 is SGHVS and CDR2 is FQNEAQ. The CDR3 is CASSEIGQGTYEQYF. The CDR3 coding sequence is TGTGCCAGCAGTGAGATTGGACAGGGGACCTACGAGCAGTACTTC.

This rearrangement joins TRBV4-1 to TRBJ2-7, with D unresolved. The CDR3 is 14 amino acids. Per germline, CDR1 MGHRA and CDR2 YSYEKL. V was pared by 0 bases and J by 6 bases, with 12 bases between. The CDR3 DNA is TGCGCCAGCAGCCAAGATCTACCCCCCGGCGAGCAGTACTTC. This gives the protein CASSQDLPPGEQYF.

The genes are TRBV9 and TRBJ2-7, with unresolved D. The V gene's germline CDR1 is SGDLS and CDR2 YYNGEE. The CDR3 runs 13 residues. V was trimmed by 0 bases and J by 2 bases, leaving 6 bases between them. The CDR3 DNA is TGTGCCAGCAGCGTAGGTGATCCCTACGAGCAGTACTTC. It specifies CASSVGDPYEQYF.

This clone occurred a few times. The chain couples TRBV29-1 to TRBJ2-7; 12 bases line up with TRBD2. The CDR3 is 13 residues long. V lost 4 bases, J lost 4 bases, and 2 bases stayed unmatched. Germline CDR1 reads SQVTM; CDR2 reads ANQGSEA. The CDR3 region is CSVVGTSGYEQYF. The CDR3 DNA reads TGCAGCGTTGTTGGGACTAGCGGGTACGAGCAGTACTTC.

This clone was seen more than once but under ten times. The chain combines TRBV11-2 with TRBJ2-3, with 10 positions matching TRBD1. CDR1 is SGHAT and CDR2 is FQNNGV in the germline V gene. CDR3 length: 16 residues. V dropped 3 bases and J dropped 4; count of bases not matched to a gene: 7. CDR3 loop: CASSFLGTGVSDTQYF. CDR3 sequence (DNA): TGTGCCAGCAGCTTTCTGGGGACAGGGGTGTCAGATACGCAGTATTTT.

This chain joins TRBV6-5 and TRBJ2-2; 7 positions agree with TRBD1. Germline values: CDR1 MNHEY, CDR2 SVGAGI. The CDR3 contains 16 residues. The junction had 5 bases not matched to a gene; V was cut back by 4 bases and J by 0 bases. CDR3 sequence reads: CASSLDRVANTGELFF. The CDR3 DNA reads TGTGCCAGCAGTTTAGACAGGGTTGCGAACACCGGGGAGCTGTTTTTT.

The chain uses TRBV7-9 and TRBJ2-3; D possibly corresponds to TRBD1 (6 bases). CDR3 length equals 15 residues. Germline assignment: CDR1 SEHNR and CDR2 FQNEAQ (reference sequence). The V end lost 5 bases, the J end lost 3 bases, and 15 bases lay between the germline ends. The CDR3 DNA reads TGTGCCAGCAGCCTGCTAACAGGGCGAACAGATACGCAGTATTTT. Residues: CASSLLTGRTDTQYF.

This clone was seen a few times. The V and J genes are TRBV27 and TRBJ2-7; 8 bases line up with TRBD1. Per the germline V gene, CDR1 is MNHEY and CDR2 is SMNVEV (reference sequence). CDR3 size: 15 residues. Losses at the gene ends were 3 bases for V and 1 base for J; bases not matched to a gene: 5. The CDR3 bases are TGTGCCAGCAGTTTGGGGACAGGAAAGTCCTACGAGCAGTACTTC. It codes for CASSLGTGKSYEQYF.

This clone has only a few counts. This sequence joins TRBV5-4 and TRBJ2-2; D ambiguous. CDR1 is SGHNT, CDR2 YYREEE, per germline (reference sequence). This CDR3 comprises 12 residues. Trimming cost V 4 bases and J 6 bases, with 7 bases left between them. The CDR3 reads CASSGSSGELFF. The CDR3 bases are TGTGCCAGCAGCGGATCATCCGGGGAGCTGTTTTTT.

The chain has TRBV29-1 and TRBJ1-1; 9 bases align to TRBD1. Germline CDR1 SQVTM, CDR2 ANQGSEA. There are 12 residues in the CDR3. The CDR3 DNA reads TGCAGGGGGGACAGGGAGAACACTGAAGCTTTCTTT. Translated, it gives CRGDRENTEAFF.

This clone appeared a few times. The rearrangement links TRBV2 to TRBJ2-2; either TRBD1 or TRBD2 may fit D (5 bases each). Germline V gives CDR1 SNHLY, CDR2 FYNNEI. The CDR3 consists of 12 residues. The V end was cut by 9 bases, the J end by 3 bases, with 8 bases between. The CDR3 coding sequence is TGTGCCAGTGGGACCTACACCGGGGAGCTGTTTTTT. Its translation is CASGTYTGELFF.

The chain is built from TRBV9 and TRBJ2-2; D is uncertain. V lost 4 bases to trimming and J lost 3 bases, with 10 bases between them. Germline CDR1 reads SGDLS; CDR2 reads YYNGEE. There are 14 residues in the CDR3. The CDR3 bases are TGTGCCAGCAGCTCCCCCCGGCACACCGGGGAGCTGTTTTTT. Translated, it gives CASSSPRHTGELFF.